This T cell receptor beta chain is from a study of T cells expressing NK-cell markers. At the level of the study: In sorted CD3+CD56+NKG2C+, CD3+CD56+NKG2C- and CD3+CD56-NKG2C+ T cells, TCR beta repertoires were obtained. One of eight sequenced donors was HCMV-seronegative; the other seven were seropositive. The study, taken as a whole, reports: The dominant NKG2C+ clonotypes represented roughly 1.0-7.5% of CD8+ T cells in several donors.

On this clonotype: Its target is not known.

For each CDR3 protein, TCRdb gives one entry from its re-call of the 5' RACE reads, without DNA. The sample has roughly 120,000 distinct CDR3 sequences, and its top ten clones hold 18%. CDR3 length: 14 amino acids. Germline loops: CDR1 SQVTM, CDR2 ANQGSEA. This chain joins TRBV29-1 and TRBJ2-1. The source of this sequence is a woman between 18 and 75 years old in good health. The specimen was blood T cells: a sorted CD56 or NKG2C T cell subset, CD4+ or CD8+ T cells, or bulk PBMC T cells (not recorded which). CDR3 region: CSVVGLAPYNEQFF.